These T cell receptor beta chains were read from a single sample in a study of blood T cell repertoires in COVID-19. The repertoire was sequenced with immunoSEQ multiplex PCR; TCRdb's copy has only in-frame clones and lacks some. The sample consists of 60,000 to 70,000 clones, 88% of them appearing once. The sequenced sample consisted of PBMCs or T cells enriched from blood (not recorded which). Receptors were obtained from a woman between 40 and 55 years old who had recovered from COVID-19. CDR3s include the opening cysteine and the closing phenylalanine or tryptophan. The D gene is left open where the match is weak. Size is stated for part of the rows, as once, few or many counts, or as a class when the clone is expanded.

cdr3_length clone_size j_call v_call d_call cdr3_aa cdr3_nt
14 NA TRBJ1-1 TRBV6-4 NA CASSREGGDTEAFF TGTGCCAGCAGTAGGGAGGGAGGGGACACTGAAGCTTTCTTT
15 NA TRBJ2-2 TRBV6-5 NA CASTHRGVDTGELFF TGTGCCAGCACCCACCGCGGGGTTGACACCGGGGAGCTGTTTTTT
14 few TRBJ1-6 TRBV5-4 NA CASSLVGGDSPLHF TGTGCCAGCAGCCTGGTGGGGGGAGATTCACCCCTCCACTTT
12 NA TRBJ1-4 TRBV7-9 NA CASSLGEEKLFF TGTGCCAGCAGCTTAGGAGAAGAAAAACTGTTTTTT
16 NA TRBJ2-3 TRBV11-2 NA CASSSALLRSTDTQYF TGTGCCAGCAGCTCAGCTTTACTGAGGAGCACAGATACGCAGTATTTT
11 NA TRBJ2-4 TRBV20-1 TRBD1 CSADRGDIQYF TGCAGTGCGGACAGGGGGGACATTCAGTACTTC
16 NA TRBJ1-2 TRBV11-1 TRBD1 CASSTTPGQGSYGYTF TGTGCCAGCAGCACCACGCCCGGACAGGGCAGCTATGGCTACACCTTC
19 NA TRBJ1-4 TRBV24-1 NA CATSDLKDGGQYPTEKLFF TGTGCCACCAGTGATTTGAAAGACGGAGGCCAGTACCCCACCGAAAAACTGTTTTTT
13 NA TRBJ2-7 TRBV29-1 NA CSALRQGTKEQYF TGCAGCGCCTTGAGGCAGGGAACGAAAGAGCAGTACTTC
15 few TRBJ2-5 TRBV3-1/TRBV3-2 TRBD2 CASSRELAGLETQYF TGTGCCAGCAGCCGAGAACTAGCGGGGTTGGAGACCCAGTACTTC
16 NA TRBJ2-2 TRBV5-4 TRBD1 CASSLLSGGNTGELFF TGTGCCAGCAGCTTGCTGTCAGGGGGCAACACCGGGGAGCTGTTTTTT
14 NA TRBJ2-4 TRBV3-1/TRBV3-2 TRBD1 CASSLRGDRGRRYF TGTGCCAGCAGTCTAAGAGGAGACAGGGGGCGAAGGTACTTC
16 NA TRBJ1-4 TRBV7-7 NA CASSLGYGRGNEKLFF TGTGCCAGCAGCTTAGGTTACGGACGAGGGAATGAAAAACTGTTTTTT
16 NA TRBJ2-7 TRBV6-5 TRBD1 CASSYSDGTGSYEQYF TGTGCCAGCAGTTACTCAGACGGGACAGGCTCCTACGAGCAGTACTTC
14 NA TRBJ1-2 TRBV5-6 NA CASSLGGSGVGYTF TGTGCCAGCAGCTTGGGAGGGTCGGGTGTTGGCTACACCTTC
14 once TRBJ2-4 TRBV11-2 NA CASSAGFYENIQYF TGTGCCAGCAGCGCGGGGTTTTACGAAAACATTCAGTACTTC
15 NA TRBJ1-5 TRBV19 TRBD1 CASATDRGSNQPQHF TGTGCCAGTGCAACGGACAGGGGAAGCAATCAGCCCCAGCATTTT
17 NA TRBJ1-1 TRBV7-9 NA CASSLPFDRSLNTEAFF TGTGCCAGCAGCTTACCGTTTGACAGGTCCTTGAACACTGAAGCTTTCTTT
14 NA TRBJ2-7 TRBV25-1 NA CASSDRVGGYEQYF TGTGCCAGCAGTGATCGGGTGGGGGGCTACGAGCAGTACTTC
14 NA TRBJ2-5 TRBV7-8 TRBD2 CASRLAGEQETQYF TGTGCCAGCAGACTAGCGGGGGAACAAGAGACCCAGTACTTC
14 few TRBJ1-2 TRBV18 NA CASSLDSTNYGYTF TGTGCCAGCTCACTCGACAGTACTAACTATGGCTACACCTTC
15 NA TRBJ2-1 TRBV7-9 NA CASSNRMSSYNEQFF TGTGCCAGCAGCAATCGAATGAGCTCCTACAATGAGCAGTTCTTC
12 NA TRBJ1-1 TRBV2 NA CASSLANTEAFF TGTGCCAGCAGTCTGGCGAACACTGAAGCTTTCTTT
15 NA TRBJ1-6 TRBV27 NA CASRFMGADNSPLHF TGTGCCAGCAGATTCATGGGGGCAGATAATTCACCCCTCCACTTT
14 NA TRBJ2-7 TRBV5-1 NA CASSLSLGYYEQYF TGCGCCAGCAGCTTGTCTCTCGGTTACTACGAGCAGTACTTC
15 NA TRBJ1-2 TRBV5-4 TRBD1 CASRENRGPLAGYTF TGTGCCAGTCGAGAAAACAGGGGACCCTTGGCTGGCTACACCTTC
13 NA TRBJ1-2 TRBV15 NA CATSTGDGYGYTF TGTGCCACCAGCACAGGGGACGGCTATGGCTACACCTTC
15 once TRBJ1-2 TRBV4-1 TRBD1 CASSQSEDRNYGYTF TGCGCCAGCAGCCAGTCGGAGGACAGGAACTATGGCTACACCTTC
14 NA TRBJ1-6 TRBV10-1 NA CASSTGTYNSPLHF TGCGCCAGCAGTACCGGGACCTATAATTCACCCCTCCACTTT
14 NA TRBJ2-5 TRBV2 NA CASSQGGGMETQYF TGTGCCAGCAGTCAAGGAGGGGGTATGGAGACCCAGTACTTC
16 NA TRBJ1-1 TRBV6-5 NA CASSYSIARANTEAFF TGTGCCAGCAGTTACTCGATCGCCAGGGCGAACACTGAAGCTTTCTTT
17 NA TRBJ1-3 TRBV7-2 NA CASSLVGGAGRRNTIYF TGTGCCAGCAGCTTAGTTGGGGGGGCCGGGCGAAGAAACACCATATATTTT
16 NA TRBJ1-1 TRBV12-5 NA CASGLVLGGPSFEAFF TGTGCTAGTGGTTTGGTATTAGGGGGACCTTCCTTTGAAGCTTTCTTT
15 NA TRBJ1-4 TRBV3-1/TRBV3-2 NA CASSPATVVGEKLFF TGTGCCAGCAGCCCAGCGACGGTGGTCGGTGAAAAACTGTTTTTT
14 NA TRBJ2-5 TRBV24-1 NA CATSDPDLQETQYF TGTGCCACCAGTGACCCGGACTTGCAAGAGACCCAGTACTTC
13 NA TRBJ1-2 TRBV10-3 TRBD1 CAISSDRYYGYTF TGTGCCATCAGCTCGGACAGGTACTATGGCTACACCTTC
16 NA TRBJ2-5 TRBV11-3 TRBD2 CASSSNGLLAGETQYF TGTGCCAGCAGTTCCAACGGTTTGCTAGCGGGGGAGACCCAGTACTTC
14 once TRBJ1-6 TRBV7-3 NA CASTRTVDNSPLHF TGTGCCAGCACCAGGACAGTAGATAATTCACCCCTCCACTTT
16 NA TRBJ2-1 TRBV11-3 TRBD2 CASSLRGGGTYNEQFF TGTGCCAGCAGCCTTCGGGGGGGCGGAACCTACAATGAGCAGTTCTTC